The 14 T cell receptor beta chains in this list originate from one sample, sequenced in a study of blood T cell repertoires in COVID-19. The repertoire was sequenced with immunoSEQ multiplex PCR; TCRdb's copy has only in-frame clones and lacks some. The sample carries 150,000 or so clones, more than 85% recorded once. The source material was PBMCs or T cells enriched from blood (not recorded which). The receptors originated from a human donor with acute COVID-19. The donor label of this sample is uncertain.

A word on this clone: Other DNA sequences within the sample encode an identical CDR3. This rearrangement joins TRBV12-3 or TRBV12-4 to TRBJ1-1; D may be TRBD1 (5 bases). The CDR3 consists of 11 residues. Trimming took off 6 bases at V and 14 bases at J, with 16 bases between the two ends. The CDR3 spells CASRYRLKAFF. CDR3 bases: TGTGCCAGCAGATACAGGTTGAAGGCCTTCTTT.

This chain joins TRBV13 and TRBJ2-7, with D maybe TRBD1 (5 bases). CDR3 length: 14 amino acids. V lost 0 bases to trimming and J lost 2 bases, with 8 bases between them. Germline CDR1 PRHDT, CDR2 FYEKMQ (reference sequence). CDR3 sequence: CASSLGGVPYEQYF. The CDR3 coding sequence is TGTGCCAGCAGCTTAGGAGGGGTCCCCTACGAGCAGTACTTC.

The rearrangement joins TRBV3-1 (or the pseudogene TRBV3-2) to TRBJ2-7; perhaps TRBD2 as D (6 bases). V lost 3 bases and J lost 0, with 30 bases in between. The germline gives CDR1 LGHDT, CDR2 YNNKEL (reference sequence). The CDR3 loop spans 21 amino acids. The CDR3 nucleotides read TGTGCCAGCAGCCACGACGGGGGAGAGACCGAACACCCAGAACACTCCTACGAGCAGTACTTC. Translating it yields CASSHDGGETEHPEHSYEQYF.

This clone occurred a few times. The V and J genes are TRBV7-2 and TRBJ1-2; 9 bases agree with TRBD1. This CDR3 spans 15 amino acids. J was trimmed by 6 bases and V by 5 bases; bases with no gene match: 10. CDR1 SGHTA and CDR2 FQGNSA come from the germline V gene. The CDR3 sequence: CASSPKDRGGDGYTF. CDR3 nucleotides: TGTGCCAGCAGCCCGAAGGACAGGGGAGGCGATGGCTACACCTTC.

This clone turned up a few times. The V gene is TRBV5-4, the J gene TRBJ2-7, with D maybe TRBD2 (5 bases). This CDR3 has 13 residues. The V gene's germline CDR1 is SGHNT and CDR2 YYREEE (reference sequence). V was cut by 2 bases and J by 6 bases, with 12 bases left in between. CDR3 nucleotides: TGTGCCAGCAGCTTCGTCCACGCGGGCGAGCAGTACTTC. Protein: CASSFVHAGEQYF.

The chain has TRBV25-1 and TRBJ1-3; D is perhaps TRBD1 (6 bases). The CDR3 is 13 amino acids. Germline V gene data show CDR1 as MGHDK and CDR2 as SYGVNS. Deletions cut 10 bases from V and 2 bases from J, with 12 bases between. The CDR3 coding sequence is TGTGCCACCAACCAGGGGCCTGGAAACACCATATATTTT. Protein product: CATNQGPGNTIYF.

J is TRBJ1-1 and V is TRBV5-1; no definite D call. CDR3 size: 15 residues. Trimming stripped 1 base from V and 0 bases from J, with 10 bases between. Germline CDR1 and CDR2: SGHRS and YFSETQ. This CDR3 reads CASSLLDSLNTEAFF. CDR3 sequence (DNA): TGCGCCAGCAGCTTGCTGGACTCACTGAACACTGAAGCTTTCTTT.

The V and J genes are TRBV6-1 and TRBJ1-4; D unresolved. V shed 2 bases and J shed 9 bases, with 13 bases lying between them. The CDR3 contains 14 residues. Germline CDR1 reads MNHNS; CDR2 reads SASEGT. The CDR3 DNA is TGTGCCAGCAGTGAACTCTTTTCTACTCAAAAACTGTTTTTT. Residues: CASSELFSTQKLFF.

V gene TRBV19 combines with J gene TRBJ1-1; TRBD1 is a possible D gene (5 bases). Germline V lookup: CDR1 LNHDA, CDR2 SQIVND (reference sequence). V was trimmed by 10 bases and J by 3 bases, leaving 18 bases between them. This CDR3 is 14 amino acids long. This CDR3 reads CATRRRAGDTEAFF. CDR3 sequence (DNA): TGTGCCACCCGGAGGAGGGCGGGGGACACTGAAGCTTTCTTT.

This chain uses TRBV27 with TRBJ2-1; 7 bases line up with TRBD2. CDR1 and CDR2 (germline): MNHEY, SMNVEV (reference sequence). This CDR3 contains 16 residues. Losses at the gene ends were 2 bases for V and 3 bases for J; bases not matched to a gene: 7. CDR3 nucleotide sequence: TGTGCCAGCAGTTTAGGGGGGGAGGGCCTCTACAATGAGCAGTTCTTC. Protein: CASSLGGEGLYNEQFF.

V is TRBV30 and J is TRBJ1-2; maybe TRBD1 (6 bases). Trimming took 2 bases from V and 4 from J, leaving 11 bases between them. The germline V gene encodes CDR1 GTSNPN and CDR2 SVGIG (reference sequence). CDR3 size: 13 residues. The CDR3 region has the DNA TGTGCCTGGAGTCCGGGACACTTCTATGGCTACACCTTC. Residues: CAWSPGHFYGYTF.

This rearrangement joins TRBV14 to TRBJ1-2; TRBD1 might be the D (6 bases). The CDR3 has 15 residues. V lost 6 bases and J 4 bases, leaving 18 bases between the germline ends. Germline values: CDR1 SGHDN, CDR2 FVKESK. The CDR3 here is CASRSSSRGSYGYTF. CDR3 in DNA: TGTGCCAGCAGGTCCTCCAGCAGGGGAAGCTATGGCTACACCTTC.

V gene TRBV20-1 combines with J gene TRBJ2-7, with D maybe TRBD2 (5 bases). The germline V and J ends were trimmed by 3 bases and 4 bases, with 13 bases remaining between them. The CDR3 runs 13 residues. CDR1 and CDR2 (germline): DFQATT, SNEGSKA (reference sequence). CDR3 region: CSASSGLSYEQYF. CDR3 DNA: TGCAGTGCTAGTTCCGGACTCTCGTACGAGCAGTACTTC.

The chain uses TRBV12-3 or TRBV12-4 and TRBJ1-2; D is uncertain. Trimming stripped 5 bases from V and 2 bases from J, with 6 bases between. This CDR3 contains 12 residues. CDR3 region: CASSPFNYGYTF. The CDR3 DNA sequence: TGTGCCAGCAGTCCGTTCAACTATGGCTACACCTTC.